Below, 20 T cell receptor beta chains from the same sample are listed, as sequenced in a study of blood T cell repertoires in COVID-19. Here immunoSEQ multiplex PCR was the method, and the copy in TCRdb shows in-frame clones only, minus some. This sample has about 280,000 clones, with more than 75% found just once. Sequencing input: peripheral blood. The source of these receptors is a man aged 40-49 years with active or convalescent COVID-19.

The chain couples TRBV2 to TRBJ1-5; the match to TRBD1 covers 8 bases. Unmatched junction bases numbered 7, after V lost 6 bases and J lost 3 bases. Germline CDR1 and CDR2: SNHLY and FYNNEI. CDR3 size: 15 residues. CDR3 protein: CASRADRGLNQPQHF. The CDR3 bases are TGTGCCAGCAGGGCTGACAGGGGTCTCAATCAGCCCCAGCATTTT.

Only one count was recorded for this clone. Other DNA sequences in the same sample also yield this CDR3. The gene calls are TRBV18 and TRBJ1-5, with 8 bases fitting TRBD1. The CDR3 is made up of 14 amino acids. Germline-derived CDR1 and CDR2 are KGHSH and LQKENI. Losses at the gene ends were 3 bases for V and 2 bases for J; bases not matched to a gene: 0. The CDR3 nucleotides are TGTGCCAGCTCACCGGGACAGGGCAATCAGCCCCAGCATTTT. It codes for CASSPGQGNQPQHF.

The chain uses TRBV5-6 and TRBJ1-2; D uncertain. Germline assignment: CDR1 SGHDT and CDR2 YYEEEE. Trimming removed 4 bases from V and 11 bases from J, with 15 bases in between. The CDR3 totals 12 residues. For the CDR3, the DNA is TGTGCCAGCAGCGTTCCGGGAGGAGGGTACACCTTC. Translation gives CASSVPGGGYTF. The complete variable domain, with remaining parts taken from reference TRBV5-6 and TRBJ1-2, reads DAGVTQSPTHLIKTRGQQVTLRCSPKSGHDTVSWYQQALGQGPQFIFQYYEEEERQRGNFPDRFSGHQFPNYSSELNVNALLLGDSALYLCASSVPGGGYTFGSGTRLTVV.

The chain recombines TRBV5-4 with TRBJ2-7, with TRBD1 matching 7 bases. With 0 bases clipped from V and 0 bases from J, the junction kept 3 bases outside the gene matches. CDR3 length equals 15 residues. The germline CDR1 and CDR2 sequences are SGHNT and YYREEE (reference sequence). CDR3 residues: CASSLGRGSSYEQYF. The CDR3 bases are TGTGCCAGCAGCTTGGGCAGGGGGAGCTCCTACGAGCAGTACTTC.

As to this clone: Other DNA sequences within the sample encode an identical CDR3. The chain combines TRBV30 with TRBJ2-7; D is unclear. The CDR3 has 12 amino acids. Germline-derived CDR1 and CDR2 are GTSNPN and SVGIG (reference sequence). V lost 3 bases and J lost 0, with 6 bases in between. The CDR3 DNA sequence: TGTGCCTGGAGCTCGAGCTCCTACGAGCAGTACTTC. This gives the protein CAWSSSSYEQYF. The full variable domain, rest sourced from reference TRBV30 and TRBJ2-7, is SQTIHQWPATLVQPVGSPLSLECTVEGTSNPNLYWYRQAAGRGLQLLFYSVGIGQISSEVPQNLSASRPQDRQFILSSKKLLLSDSGFYLCAWSSSSYEQYFGPGTRLTVT.

This chain connects TRBV29-1 to TRBJ1-1, with TRBD1 matching 12 bases. J gave up 3 bases and V 1 base, and 24 bases lay outside the gene matches. The CDR3 runs 22 residues. Looked up from germline, CDR1 is SQVTM and CDR2 is ANQGSEA. CDR3 sequence reads: CSVEVWGPMGQGAMGYDTEAFF. As DNA, the CDR3 is TGCAGCGTTGAAGTTTGGGGCCCCATGGGACAGGGGGCTATGGGGTACGACACTGAAGCTTTCTTT.

The rearrangement joins TRBV28 to TRBJ1-6; weak D call: TRBD1 (6 bases). Germline CDR1 and CDR2: MDHEN and SYDVKM. V was pared by 8 bases and J by 6 bases, with 11 bases between. The CDR3 covers 13 residues. The CDR3 DNA sequence: TGTGCCAGCTCCAGCAGGGGTAATTCACCCCTCCACTTT. The encoded protein is CASSSRGNSPLHF.

This chain uses TRBV15 with TRBJ2-6; D is unclear. Germline V gene data show CDR1 as LNHNV and CDR2 as YYDKDF (reference sequence). V was trimmed by 0 bases and J by 0 bases, leaving 6 bases between them. The CDR3 extends over 16 amino acids. The CDR3 DNA is TGTGCCACCAGCAGAGACGTTTCCTCTGGGGCCAACGTCCTGACTTTC. It translates to CATSRDVSSGANVLTF.

V and J are TRBV4-1 and TRBJ1-1; D call uncertain. This CDR3 is built from 13 residues. Germline CDR1 MGHRA, CDR2 YSYEKL. Trimming cost V 4 bases and J 2 bases, with 8 bases left between them. This CDR3 reads CASSPRGNTEAFF. The CDR3, as DNA: TGCGCCAGCAGCCCTCGGGGAAACACTGAAGCTTTCTTT.

This clone was seen a few times. The rearrangement links TRBV6-1 to TRBJ1-3; TRBD1 matches 8 bases. Per the germline V gene, CDR1 is MNHNS and CDR2 is SASEGT. This CDR3 comprises 16 residues. The V gene end was trimmed by 3 bases and the J gene end by 4 bases; junction bases not matched to a gene: 8. The CDR3 spells CASSDDRGYYGNTIYF. In DNA, the CDR3 is TGTGCCAGCAGTGACGACAGGGGTTATTACGGAAACACCATATATTTT.

V and J are TRBV13 and TRBJ1-5; tentative D call: TRBD1 (5 bases). Germline loops: CDR1 PRHDT, CDR2 FYEKMQ (reference sequence). This CDR3 has 16 amino acids. V lost 3 bases and J lost 3, with 15 bases in between. The CDR3 region is CASSFRSGGDNQPQHF. The CDR3 nucleotides are TGTGCCAGCAGCTTTCGCTCGGGAGGGGACAATCAGCCCCAGCATTTT.

The chain combines TRBV7-9 with TRBJ2-7; the D is unclear. Germline V lookup: CDR1 SEHNR, CDR2 FQNEAQ (reference sequence). This CDR3 contains 15 residues. Trimming stripped 1 base from V and 3 bases from J, with 13 bases between. The CDR3 region is CASSLGSQQNYEQYF. CDR3 DNA sequence: TGTGCCAGCAGCTTAGGATCACAGCAAAACTACGAGCAGTACTTC.

This clone was detected a few times. The J gene is TRBJ2-1, the V gene TRBV7-9; maybe TRBD2 (6 bases). With 5 bases removed from V and 2 bases from J, the gap between germline ends came to 13 bases. The CDR3 totals 15 residues. Per germline, CDR1 SEHNR and CDR2 FQNEAQ (reference sequence). The CDR3: CASSHIAAAYNEQFF. The CDR3 region has the DNA TGTGCCAGCAGCCACATAGCGGCTGCCTACAATGAGCAGTTCTTC.

V usage is TRBV10-2 and J usage is TRBJ1-2; the match to TRBD1 covers 9 bases. The germline V gene has CDR1 WSHSY and CDR2 SAAADI. V shed 3 bases and J 3 bases; nucleotides not matched to a gene: 2. CDR3 length equals 14 residues. The CDR3 loop is CASSDWDRDYGYTF. CDR3 nucleotide sequence: TGCGCCAGCAGTGATTGGGACAGGGACTATGGCTACACCTTC.

This clone appeared a few times. The chain employs TRBV29-1 and TRBJ2-5; 8 bases align to TRBD1. J gave up 4 bases and V 5 bases, and 3 bases lay outside the gene matches. The germline gives CDR1 SQVTM, CDR2 ANQGSEA. This CDR3 is built from 12 residues. The CDR3 DNA is TGCAGCGTTAGCGGACAGGGAGAGACCCAGTACTTC. It is translated as CSVSGQGETQYF. Full variable domain (rest looked up from reference TRBV29-1 and TRBJ2-5): SAVISQKPSRDICQRGTSLTIQCQVDSQVTMMFWYRQQPGQSLTLIATANQGSEATYESGFVIDKFPISRPNLTFSTLTVSNMSPEDSSIYLCSVSGQGETQYFGPGTRLLVL.

The chain joins TRBV27 to TRBJ1-5; D unclear. Germline V gene lookup returns CDR1 MNHEY and CDR2 SMNVEV (reference sequence). V lost 5 bases to trimming and J lost 6 bases, with 14 bases between them. The CDR3 covers 14 residues. This CDR3 is CASSLEGWGQPQHF. In nucleotides, the CDR3 is TGTGCCAGCAGTCTGGAGGGCTGGGGTCAGCCCCAGCATTTT.

This chain links TRBV4-1 with TRBJ1-2; weak D call: TRBD1 (6 bases). This CDR3 spans 13 amino acids. CDR1 is MGHRA, CDR2 YSYEKL, per germline. V dropped 4 bases and J dropped 6 bases, with 12 bases sitting between them. This chain's CDR3 is CASSPARGDGYTF. For the CDR3, the DNA is TGCGCCAGCAGCCCCGCCAGGGGTGATGGCTACACCTTC.

The V gene is TRBV2, the J gene TRBJ1-5; tentative D call: TRBD1 (6 bases). The V gene lost 7 bases and the J gene lost 0 bases, with 16 bases spanning the gap. The CDR3 spans 16 residues. Germline CDR1 SNHLY, CDR2 FYNNEI. For the CDR3, the DNA is TGTGCCAGCACGAGGGACCGGGACATTAGCAATCAGCCCCAGCATTTT. Translating it yields CASTRDRDISNQPQHF.

The chain links TRBV24-1 to TRBJ2-1, with TRBD2 matching 10 bases. The CDR3 spans 16 residues. Trimming cost V 1 base and J 9 bases; bases outside gene matches: 8. The germline CDR1 and CDR2 sequences are KGHDR and SFDVKD. The CDR3 loop reads CATSDFRAAGGVEQFF. As DNA, the CDR3 is TGTGCCACCAGTGATTTCCGGGCAGCGGGAGGGGTTGAGCAGTTCTTC.

The CDR3 DNA reads TGTGCCAGCAGCGAACAGGGCTCCTACGAGCAGTACTTC. Translating gives CASSEQGSYEQYF. The chain carries TRBV12-3 or TRBV12-4 and TRBJ2-7; D perhaps matches TRBD1 (6 bases). Between the trimmed V and J ends, which lost 6 bases and 0 bases, there was a span of 9 bases. This CDR3 contains 13 residues.